This paragraph reports one T cell receptor beta chain. The antigen remains undetermined. This CDR3 region has 15 residues. The germline gives CDR1 MNHNY, CDR2 SVGAGI (reference sequence). Trimming pared 1 base from V and 3 bases from J, leaving 12 bases between. The data were obtained in a study of shared clonotypes between healthy human individuals. The study's findings and limits: The generation probabilities recorded for non-shared clonotypes fell below those of clonotypes shared by all four donors.

Cells designated naive CD8 were CD45RO-negative and were positively selected for CCR7, with terminally differentiated effector memory CD45RA+ cells excluded. The data were produced by immunoSEQ multiplex PCR, yet TCRdb's version contains in-frame clones alone and is incomplete. The sample gives roughly 590,000 clones, just under 97% of which show up once; over 0.09% is in the top ten. The sample was naive CD8+ T cells sorted from blood. This rearrangement joins TRBV6-6 to TRBJ2-5; D gene ambiguous. This TCR was sampled from a woman under 40 in good health. The DNA of the CDR3 is TGTGCCAGCAGTTACTTCGAAACCGAAGAAGAGACCCAGTACTTC. Translation gives CASSYFETEEETQYF.